These 26 T cell receptor beta chains came from one sample sequenced in a study of regulatory T cells in long-lasting Graves disease. The time point is: newly diagnosed GD, antithyroid drugs for less than 3 months. The TCR library was made from RNA that had been extracted from PBMCs in TRIzol. Relying on iRepertoire HTBI primers and Arm-PCR of CDR3 regions, the team built TCR beta libraries. In TCRdb, the multiplex PCR reads were re-called with MiXCR into one record per CDR3 protein. The sample lists hundreds of thousands of distinct CDR3 sequences; over 15% were seen once. Here the sequenced sample was peripheral blood mononuclear cells (PBMCs), taken at new diagnosis, from a patient treated with antithyroid drugs. The receptors were gathered from a female donor with Graves disease.

This clonotype has a count of ten or more. J is TRBJ2-3 and V is TRBV20-1; D not resolved. This CDR3 has 13 amino acids. Per the germline V gene, CDR1 is DFQATT and CDR2 is SNEGSKA (reference sequence). V lost 1 base and J lost 2, with 7 bases in between. The CDR3 loop reads CSARGAVTDTQYF. Written as DNA, the CDR3 is TGCAGTGCTAGAGGCGCGGTCACAGATACGCAGTATTTT.

This clonotype has ten or more counts. The chain is built from TRBV27 and TRBJ2-1; 11 bases line up with TRBD2. V dropped 4 bases and J dropped 7; count of bases not matched to a gene: 6. The CDR3 spans 15 residues. The germline CDR1 and CDR2 sequences are MNHEY and SMNVEV (reference sequence). CDR3 coding DNA: TGTGCCAGCAGTTCTAGGGCTAGCGGGAGGAATGAGCAGTTCTTC. It yields the protein CASSSRASGRNEQFF.

The chain couples TRBV28 to TRBJ2-7; 11 bases align to TRBD1. The ends lost 3 bases at V and 2 bases at J; junction bases unmatched: 9. Per the germline V gene, CDR1 is MDHEN and CDR2 is SYDVKM. This CDR3 region has 17 residues. Here the CDR3 DNA reads TGTGCCAGCAGTTTGGGAGGGACAGGGGGGGCCGCCTACGAGCAGTACTTC. It is translated as CASSLGGTGGAAYEQYF.

At least ten counts were recorded for this clonotype. One end of the junction does not line up with germline, which may come from a read error. This rearrangement joins TRBV5-1 to TRBJ2-1, with unresolved D. The CDR3 extends over 13 amino acids. CDR1 is SGHRS, CDR2 YFSETQ, per germline. For the CDR3, the DNA is TGTGCCAGCAGTGACGGCTCCTACAATGAGCAGTTCTTC. Translated: CASSDGSYNEQFF.

This clonotype was counted ten times or more. The rearrangement joins TRBV19 to TRBJ2-7, with 13 bases that match TRBD2. CDR1 and CDR2 from the germline V gene are LNHDA and SQIVND (reference sequence). This CDR3 is 15 amino acids long. The V and J ends lost 7 bases and 2 bases, in that order; junction bases with no gene match: 5. CDR3 residues: CASTALAGGPYEQYF. The CDR3 bases are TGTGCCAGTACCGCACTAGCGGGAGGGCCCTACGAGCAGTACTTC.

This chain uses TRBV20-1 with TRBJ2-1; 8 bases are a match to TRBD2. J lost 8 bases, V lost 6 bases, and 12 bases had no gene match. The germline V gene encodes CDR1 DFQATT and CDR2 SNEGSKA (reference sequence). The CDR3 is 14 residues long. CDR3 in amino acids: CSARPGGAPDEQFF. DNA of the CDR3: TGCAGTGCCAGACCCGGGGGGGCCCCCGATGAGCAGTTCTTC.

This clonotype came up a few times. V is TRBV4-1 and J is TRBJ1-2, with TRBD1 as a possible D gene (5 bases). Trimming pared 3 bases from V and 4 bases from J, leaving 12 bases between. This CDR3 has 14 amino acids. Germline V CDR1 and CDR2: MGHRA, YSYEKL. The CDR3: CASSHGRGAYGYTF. As DNA, the CDR3 is TGCGCCAGCAGCCACGGGAGGGGAGCCTATGGCTACACCTTC.

The sample holds many counts of this clonotype. The chain joins TRBV2 to TRBJ2-7; D call uncertain. This CDR3 has 13 amino acids. Germline V CDR1 and CDR2: SNHLY, FYNNEI. Trimming pared 4 bases from V and 0 bases from J, leaving 7 bases between. The CDR3 bases are TGTGCCAGCAGTGCCCTACCCTCCTACGAGCAGTACTTC. It translates to CASSALPSYEQYF.

This clonotype was detected a few times. The chain uses TRBV5-6 and TRBJ2-7; TRBD1 might be the D (6 bases). The CDR3 loop spans 11 amino acids. Germline CDR1 is SGHDT and CDR2 is YYEEEE. The V gene lost 3 bases and the J gene lost 6 bases, with 7 bases spanning the gap. The CDR3 coding sequence is TGTGCCAGCAGCTACAGGGCCGAGCAGTACTTC. Amino acid sequence: CASSYRAEQYF.

This clonotype turned up a few times. The gene calls are TRBV9 and TRBJ2-3, with 12 bases identical to TRBD2. Germline V gene lookup returns CDR1 SGDLS and CDR2 YYNGEE. V dropped 0 bases and J dropped 5; count of bases not matched to a gene: 7. The CDR3 runs to 17 residues. The CDR3 coding sequence is TGTGCCAGCAGCGTAGATTCAACTAGCGGGGGGCAAGATACGCAGTATTTT. Amino acids: CASSVDSTSGGQDTQYF.

This clonotype was seen repeatedly, ten times or more. The J gene is TRBJ1-6, the V gene TRBV4-1; D not certain. V was trimmed by 1 base and J by 9 bases, leaving 10 bases between them. Germline V gives CDR1 MGHRA, CDR2 YSYEKL. The CDR3 extends over 14 amino acids. The CDR3 protein is CASSQVMWGSPLHF. The CDR3 DNA reads TGCGCCAGCAGCCAAGTGATGTGGGGTTCACCCCTCCACTTT.

This clonotype has at least ten counts. The gene calls are TRBV5-1 and TRBJ2-1; weak D call: TRBD2 (8 bases). This CDR3 region has 17 residues. Germline V gene lookup returns CDR1 SGHRS and CDR2 YFSETQ. Trimming removed 0 bases at V and 8 bases at J, with 21 bases between. CDR3 bases: TGCGCCAGCAGCTTGGCCCGGGACAGCGGGAGTAATGATGAGCAGTTCTTC. Residues: CASSLARDSGSNDEQFF.

At least ten counts were recorded for this clonotype. The V gene is TRBV27, the J gene TRBJ1-5; 7 bases match TRBD1. The CDR3 covers 16 residues. The germline V gene has CDR1 MNHEY and CDR2 SMNVEV (reference sequence). The junction had 6 bases not matched to a gene; V was cut back by 4 bases and J by 0 bases. CDR3 protein: CASSSTGSSSNQPQHF. The CDR3 nucleotides are TGTGCCAGCAGTTCGACAGGGTCGAGTAGCAATCAGCCCCAGCATTTT.

The table lists this clonotype with many counts. CDR3 in DNA: TGTGCCAGCAGTTTACGAGGACACCTTTACGAGCAGTACTTC. Protein sequence: CASSLRGHLYEQYF. The rearrangement links TRBV12-3 or TRBV12-4 to TRBJ2-7; D is possibly TRBD1 (5 bases). This CDR3 region has 14 residues. The V end was cut by 2 bases, the J end by 4 bases, with 12 bases between.

Notes on this clonotype: Since a far larger clone is one base different, this is likely a read error. The rearrangement uses TRBV12-3 or TRBV12-4 and TRBJ1-5, with TRBD1 matching over 7 bases. The end of the DNA is better explained by TRBJ2-3, so the J call may be wrong. The CDR3 is 14 amino acids. CDR3 residues: CASSEGGGNQPQYF. In DNA form, the CDR3 reads TGTGCCAGCAGTGAAGGGGGCGGCAATCAGCCCCAGTATTTT.

This clonotype has ten or more counts. Here the CDR3 reads CASSSPGPPWYRNTEAFF. The CDR3 region has the DNA TGTGCCAGCAGCTCACCGGGACCTCCTTGGTACCGGAACACTGAAGCTTTCTTT. The chain employs TRBV5-5 and TRBJ1-1; perhaps TRBD1 as D (5 bases). Germline V gives CDR1 SGHKS, CDR2 YYEKEE (reference sequence). Trimming removed 3 bases from V and 1 base from J, with 22 bases in between. The CDR3 sequence is 18 residues long.

V usage is TRBV5-1 and J usage is TRBJ1-4; 9 bases are a match to TRBD1. CDR1 and CDR2 (germline): SGHRS, YFSETQ. V gave up 4 bases and J gave up 10 bases; unmatched junction bases: 8. The CDR3 contains 14 residues. DNA of the CDR3: TGCGCCAGCAGCCCGGGACAGGGTATAGGAAAACTGTTTTTT. Translation: CASSPGQGIGKLFF. The variable domain in full, completed from reference TRBV5-1 and TRBJ1-4, reads KAGVTQTPRYLIKTRGQQVTLSCSPISGHRSVSWYQQTPGQGLQFLFEYFSETQRNKGNFPGRFSGRQFSNSRSEMNVSTLELGDSALYLCASSPGQGIGKLFFGSGTQLSVL.

On this clonotype: A far more abundant clone sits one base away, making this likely a read error. The chain recombines TRBV12-3 or TRBV12-4 with TRBJ2-5, with 9 bases lining up with TRBD2. The CDR3 sequence is 16 residues long. The V gene end was trimmed by 4 bases and the J gene end by 11 bases; junction bases not matched to a gene: 17. The chain's CDR3 is CASSSGTSWGGNEQYF. CDR3 DNA sequence: TGTGCCAGCAGTTCCGGGACTAGCTGGGGAGGCAATGAGCAGTACTTC.

In its sample, this clonotype was seen many times. J is TRBJ2-3 and V is TRBV7-3; 10 positions agree with TRBD2. Germline CDR1 is SGHTA and CDR2 is FQGTGA. V was clipped by 4 bases and J by 1 base; unmatched bases: 14. This CDR3 is 19 amino acids long. The CDR3, as DNA: TGTGCCAGCAGCTCCCCCCTAGCGGGAGTAGGATCTGGCACAGATACGCAGTATTTT. Its translation is CASSSPLAGVGSGTDTQYF.

This clonotype was seen only a few times. This sequence joins TRBV5-1 and TRBJ2-3, with D perhaps matching TRBD2 (7 bases). The germline CDR1 and CDR2 sequences are SGHRS and YFSETQ. V was shortened by 3 bases and J by 3 bases, with 23 bases between the two germline ends. The CDR3 has 18 amino acids. The CDR3 DNA is TGCGCCAGCAGCTCCGGGGGGCGGGAGTTAGGTTCTACAGATACGCAGTATTTT. Its translation is CASSSGGRELGSTDTQYF.

The sample holds many counts of this clonotype. The rearrangement links TRBV6-1 to TRBJ1-1; possibly TRBD1 for D (5 bases). V gave up 8 bases and J gave up 0 bases, with 7 bases separating them. CDR1 is MNHNS, CDR2 SASEGT, per germline. CDR3 length: 12 residues. The CDR3 is CASCRVNTEAFF. The CDR3 coding sequence is TGTGCCAGCTGCAGGGTGAACACTGAAGCTTTCTTT.

This clonotype was recorded at least ten times. Written as DNA, the CDR3 is TGTGCCAGCAGCCACCGACAGGGTTCTTACGAGCAGTACTTC. Translating gives CASSHRQGSYEQYF. This sequence joins TRBV11-2 and TRBJ2-7; TRBD1 matches at 7 bases. Looked up from germline, CDR1 is SGHAT and CDR2 is FQNNGV. Trimming removed 5 bases from V and 4 bases from J; junction bases left unmatched: 8. The CDR3 consists of 14 residues.

This clonotype appeared many times. The V gene is TRBV12-5, the J gene TRBJ2-3; 8 bases are shared with TRBD2. Trimming cost V 4 bases and J 0 bases; bases outside gene matches: 6. This CDR3 is 16 amino acids long. Germline loops: CDR1 LGHNT, CDR2 FRNRAP. CDR3 sequence (DNA): TGTGCTAGTGGTTGGACTAGCCTATCTAGCACAGATACGCAGTATTTT. Its translation is CASGWTSLSSTDTQYF.

J is TRBJ2-3 and V is TRBV5-6; D remains unclear. V lost 5 bases and J lost 1, with 8 bases in between. CDR3 length: 13 residues. CDR1 is SGHDT, CDR2 YYEEEE, per germline. CDR3 amino acids: CASRMKGTDTQYF. The CDR3 DNA is TGTGCCAGCAGGATGAAGGGCACAGATACGCAGTATTTT.

Ten or more counts support this clonotype. The V call is TRBV12-3 or TRBV12-4, the J call TRBJ2-5; D ambiguous. The CDR3 length is 14 residues. Between the trimmed V and J ends, which lost 6 bases and 5 bases, there was a span of 16 bases. CDR3 DNA sequence: TGTGCCAGCAGCCCTGCGGCTCCCGGCGAGACCCAGTACTTC. Residues: CASSPAAPGETQYF.

In this sample, this clonotype turned up many times. This chain links TRBV2 with TRBJ2-7, with 7 bases lining up with TRBD2. CDR1 and CDR2 (germline): SNHLY, FYNNEI. Unmatched junction bases numbered 6, after V lost 7 bases and J lost 0 bases. The CDR3 extends over 14 amino acids. CDR3 sequence: CASKGLGASYEQYF. The CDR3 bases are TGTGCCAGCAAAGGACTAGGGGCCTCCTACGAGCAGTACTTC.